This paragraph reports one T cell receptor beta chain. Per donor there was one draw, yielding a blood sample of 2.5 ml. From whole blood, total RNA was isolated without any sorting of T cells. CDR1 is SGHNT, CDR2 YYREEE, per germline (reference sequence). CDR3 length equals 15 residues. No DNA is given; TCRdb re-called the 5' RACE reads and lists each CDR3 protein once. With approximately 160,000 distinct CDR3 sequences in the sample, the ten largest clones hold 2.8%. The sample comes from a study of monozygotic twins with inflammatory bowel disease. This clonotype was sampled from a human donor with ulcerative colitis or Crohn's disease, or a healthy co-twin of an affected twin (not recorded which). Sequenced input: blood. The rearrangement links TRBV5-4 to TRBJ1-2. CDR3 amino acids: CASSLALAGVDGYTF.